A single sample is the source of the 18 T cell receptor beta chains below, sequenced in a study of shared clonotypes between healthy human individuals. TCRdb's copy holds only in-frame clones and misses some; the assay was immunoSEQ multiplex PCR. This sample has 2 million to 2.5 million clones; 85% to 95% occur once, and the top ten carry 0.3% to 0.45%. The sample consisted of naive CD4+ T cells from PBMCs. Specified subset: CD45RA+ positively selected. These receptor sequences come from a man aged 18 to 29 in good health. Some clones in this sample may be carry-over from other donors' samples.

V is TRBV5-1 and J is TRBJ2-1, with TRBD2 matching 12 bases. This CDR3 has 15 amino acids. With 4 bases clipped from V and 7 bases from J, the junction kept 6 bases outside the gene matches. Germline lookup yields CDR1 SGHRS and CDR2 YFSETQ. In DNA, the CDR3 is TGCGCCAGCAGCCAAGGGACTAGCGGGTCGAATGAGCAGTTCTTC. This encodes CASSQGTSGSNEQFF.

The rearrangement joins TRBV29-1 to TRBJ2-1; 15 bases are a match to TRBD2. CDR1 is SQVTM and CDR2 is ANQGSEA in the germline V gene. V was pared by 7 bases and J by 9 bases, with 4 bases of the junction left unmatched. The CDR3 contains 13 residues. The CDR3 DNA reads as TGCAGCGCGGGACTAGCGGGAGGCGGTGAGCAGTTCTTC. This encodes CSAGLAGGGEQFF.

The chain joins TRBV5-1 to TRBJ2-5; 7 bases are shared with TRBD2. Germline V gene data show CDR1 as SGHRS and CDR2 as YFSETQ. Trimming took 0 bases from V and 7 from J; bases not matched to a gene: 3. This CDR3 comprises 13 residues. The CDR3 reads CASSLEASGTQYF. The CDR3 DNA sequence: TGCGCCAGCAGCTTGGAGGCTAGCGGGACCCAGTACTTC.

The genes are TRBV5-4 and TRBJ2-7, with D uncertain. Germline V gene data show CDR1 as SGHNT and CDR2 as YYREEE (reference sequence). This CDR3 is built from 16 residues. Trimming took off 5 bases at V and 0 bases at J, with 18 bases between the two ends. The CDR3 sequence: CASRLQIQATSYEQYF. In DNA form, the CDR3 reads TGTGCCAGCAGGCTTCAAATCCAAGCAACCTCCTACGAGCAGTACTTC.

The rearrangement links TRBV15 to TRBJ1-2; D gene uncertain. The CDR3 is 12 residues long. V lost 5 bases to trimming and J lost 8 bases, with 12 bases between them. From germline, CDR1 is LNHNV and CDR2 YYDKDF (reference sequence). CDR3 sequence reads: CATSLARGGYTF. DNA of the CDR3: TGTGCCACCAGCTTGGCTCGGGGAGGCTACACCTTC.

This clone was seen a single time. The J gene is TRBJ2-4, the V gene TRBV5-1; tentative D call: TRBD1 (6 bases). V lost 4 bases and J 0 bases, leaving 17 bases between the germline ends. This CDR3 is built from 17 residues. Per germline, CDR1 SGHRS and CDR2 YFSETQ. The CDR3 DNA sequence: TGCGCCAGCAGCCCGCCGGACAGACTACTAGCCAAAAACATTCAGTACTTC. Its protein product is CASSPPDRLLAKNIQYF.

The chain uses TRBV28 and TRBJ2-7; 13 nucleotides match TRBD2. The junction had 15 bases not matched to a gene; V was cut back by 5 bases and J by 2 bases. Germline V gene data show CDR1 as MDHEN and CDR2 as SYDVKM. The CDR3 is 19 residues long. CDR3 loop: CASSLLSPGLAGSTYEQYF. DNA for the CDR3: TGTGCCAGCAGTCTCCTCTCTCCGGGACTAGCGGGATCTACCTACGAGCAGTACTTC. Using reference TRBV28 and TRBJ2-7 for the parts outside the CDR3, the full variable domain is DVKVTQSSRYLVKRTGEKVFLECVQDMDHENMFWYRQDPGLGLRLIYFSYDVKMKEKGDIPEGYSVSREKKERFSLILESASTNQTSMYLCASSLLSPGLAGSTYEQYFGPGTRLTVT.

This sequence joins TRBV27 and TRBJ1-1; D is ambiguous. The V and J ends lost 3 bases and 6 bases respectively, with 14 bases between them. The germline CDR1 and CDR2 sequences are MNHEY and SMNVEV (reference sequence). The CDR3 covers 14 residues. CDR3 amino acids: CASSFDRARAEAFF. The CDR3 DNA follows: TGTGCCAGCAGTTTCGATAGGGCACGGGCTGAAGCTTTCTTT.

This chain links TRBV28 with TRBJ2-7; TRBD1 agrees at 7 bases. J lost 2 bases, V lost 5 bases, and 9 bases had no gene match. Germline V CDR1 and CDR2: MDHEN, SYDVKM. There are 15 residues in the CDR3. CDR3 sequence: CASSLLTGRPYEQYF. The CDR3 DNA is TGTGCCAGCAGTCTATTGACAGGGCGGCCCTACGAGCAGTACTTC.

J is TRBJ2-7 and V is TRBV5-1; TRBD2 matches at 7 bases. CDR1 and CDR2 from the germline V gene are SGHRS and YFSETQ. The ends lost 3 bases at V and 12 bases at J; junction bases unmatched: 12. This CDR3 contains 13 residues. In nucleotides, the CDR3 is TGCGCCAGCAGCTCGGGTCTAGCGGAAGGTCGGTACTTC. It translates to CASSSGLAEGRYF. Variable domain in full (rest from reference TRBV5-1 and TRBJ2-7): KAGVTQTPRYLIKTRGQQVTLSCSPISGHRSVSWYQQTPGQGLQFLFEYFSETQRNKGNFPGRFSGRQFSNSRSEMNVSTLELGDSALYLCASSSGLAEGRYFGPGTRLTVT.

The genes are TRBV6-5 and TRBJ2-1; 7 nucleotides align to TRBD1. This CDR3 has 13 residues. Germline-derived CDR1 and CDR2 are MNHEY and SVGAGI. V gave up 7 bases and J gave up 4 bases; unmatched junction bases: 4. The CDR3 DNA follows: TGTGCCAGCACGAGACAGGGATACAATGAGCAGTTCTTC. It codes for CASTRQGYNEQFF.

The chain couples TRBV6-6 to TRBJ1-2; D is undetermined. Trimming took 2 bases from V and 7 from J, leaving 14 bases between them. Germline CDR1 is MNHNY and CDR2 is SVGAGI (reference sequence). This CDR3 spans 14 amino acids. CDR3 sequence reads: CASSYLDPPSGYTF. The CDR3, as DNA: TGTGCCAGCAGTTACCTGGACCCCCCGAGTGGCTACACCTTC.

The rearrangement joins TRBV9 to TRBJ2-7, with D unresolved. The CDR3 runs 15 residues. Germline V gene sequence: CDR1 SGDLS, CDR2 YYNGEE. Trimming pared 4 bases from V and 0 bases from J, leaving 14 bases between. CDR3 nucleotides: TGTGCCAGCAGCCCCACCCCGGGTTCCTCCTACGAGCAGTACTTC. Its translation is CASSPTPGSSYEQYF.

V usage is TRBV6-1 and J usage is TRBJ2-7; TRBD2 is a possible D gene (5 bases). V dropped 6 bases and J dropped 8 bases, with 20 bases sitting between them. CDR3 length: 14 residues. CDR1 is MNHNS and CDR2 is SASEGT in the germline V gene. The CDR3 is CASSELGPPNQQYF. The DNA for the CDR3 is TGTGCCAGCAGCGAACTAGGCCCTCCTAATCAGCAGTACTTC.

The V gene is TRBV5-1, the J gene TRBJ2-5; D is undetermined. The germline V gene encodes CDR1 SGHRS and CDR2 YFSETQ. V was trimmed by 3 bases and J by 0 bases, leaving 12 bases between them. The CDR3 spans 15 residues. This chain's CDR3 is CASSSGTSYQETQYF. The CDR3 coding sequence is TGCGCCAGCAGCTCGGGCACATCGTACCAAGAGACCCAGTACTTC.

The chain combines TRBV9 with TRBJ1-3; D ambiguous. The germline gives CDR1 SGDLS, CDR2 YYNGEE. Trimming removed 0 bases at V and 4 bases at J, with 5 bases between. This CDR3 spans 13 amino acids. CDR3 region: CASSVGIGNTIYF. CDR3 DNA: TGTGCCAGCAGCGTAGGTATAGGAAACACCATATATTTT.

The chain couples TRBV19 to TRBJ1-3; D gene ambiguous. This CDR3 spans 14 amino acids. The germline V gene has CDR1 LNHDA and CDR2 SQIVND (reference sequence). The V end lost 3 bases, the J end lost 0 bases, and 6 bases lay between the germline ends. The CDR3 protein is CASSIDVSGNTIYF. The CDR3 coding sequence is TGTGCCAGTAGTATCGATGTCTCTGGAAACACCATATATTTT.

The chain uses TRBV27 and TRBJ2-7; perhaps TRBD1 as D (5 bases). This CDR3 has 18 amino acids. Per the germline V gene, CDR1 is MNHEY and CDR2 is SMNVEV (reference sequence). V was pared by 2 bases and J by 3 bases, with 23 bases between. CDR3 residues: CASSLTSLTGITSYEQYF. In nucleotides, the CDR3 is TGTGCCAGCAGTTTAACCTCTTTAACAGGAATAACGAGCTACGAGCAGTACTTC.